This passage covers 14 T cell receptor beta chains from one sample sequenced in a study of a mutant IDH1 vaccine in newly diagnosed glioma. Profiling relied on immunoSEQ multiplex PCR, and the TCRdb table lists in-frame clones only, not all of them. Among roughly 51,000 clones listed, about four fifths were seen once. Time point described: week 47, end of study. Each dose delivered 300 ug of mutant IDH1 20-mer peptide subcutaneously with imiquimod. The antigens of these receptors remain unknown. The sample consisted of PBMCs, taken from a glioma patient whose treatment included an IDH1 peptide vaccine. Source of these receptors: a woman aged 25 to 39 with glioma. Some clones in this sample may be carry-over from other donors' samples.

The chain recombines TRBV13 with TRBJ1-1, with 8 bases matching TRBD1. Germline V gives CDR1 PRHDT, CDR2 FYEKMQ (reference sequence). The V gene end was trimmed by 5 bases and the J gene end by 2 bases; junction bases not matched to a gene: 7. This CDR3 contains 15 residues. CDR3 sequence (DNA): TGTGCCAGCAGCCCCACAGGACAGGGAAACACTGAAGCTTTCTTT. Its protein product is CASSPTGQGNTEAFF.

A single count supports this clone. The genes are TRBV4-1 and TRBJ1-2; 7 bases match TRBD1. CDR3 length equals 16 residues. From germline, CDR1 is MGHRA and CDR2 YSYEKL. Trimming took 0 bases from V and 1 from J; bases not matched to a gene: 5. CDR3 DNA: TGCGCCAGCAGCCAAGATCTCAGGACAGGTAACTATGGCTACACCTTC. This codes for CASSQDLRTGNYGYTF.

This chain links TRBV27 with TRBJ2-5; TRBD1 matches at 7 bases. Germline V gives CDR1 MNHEY, CDR2 SMNVEV (reference sequence). The junction had 5 bases not matched to a gene; V was cut back by 8 bases and J by 2 bases. The CDR3 runs 13 residues. CDR3 in amino acids: CASHDRDQETQYF. In DNA form, the CDR3 reads TGTGCCAGCCATGACAGGGATCAAGAGACCCAGTACTTC.

This chain uses TRBV25-1 with TRBJ2-7, with a weak D call TRBD1 (5 bases). Germline-derived CDR1 and CDR2 are MGHDK and SYGVNS. The CDR3 sequence is 15 residues long. The V end was cut by 5 bases, the J end by 5 bases, with 19 bases between. The CDR3 DNA is TGTGCCAGCAGTCCGTGGGATAGGGGCCGCCACGAGCAGTACTTC. Translated, it gives CASSPWDRGRHEQYF.

The V and J genes are TRBV18 and TRBJ2-6; D is perhaps TRBD2 (6 bases). Germline CDR1 KGHSH, CDR2 LQKENI. V was trimmed by 3 bases and J by 0 bases, leaving 9 bases between them. This CDR3 region has 16 residues. The CDR3 reads CASSPWRDSGANVLTF. The CDR3, as DNA: TGTGCCAGCTCACCGTGGAGGGACTCTGGGGCCAACGTCCTGACTTTC.

The V call is TRBV30, the J call TRBJ1-5, with a possible D match to TRBD1 (5 bases). CDR1 and CDR2 (germline): GTSNPN, SVGIG (reference sequence). Deletions cut 1 base from V and 3 bases from J, with 10 bases between. The CDR3 is 14 amino acids. This chain's CDR3 is CAWSGQTLNQPQHF. The DNA of the CDR3 is TGTGCCTGGAGTGGACAGACCCTCAATCAGCCCCAGCATTTT.

The genes are TRBV5-6 and TRBJ1-1; TRBD1 is a possible D gene (5 bases). CDR1 SGHDT and CDR2 YYEEEE come from the germline V gene. Deletions cut 0 bases from V and 2 bases from J, with 5 bases between. The length of the CDR3 is 13 residues. For the CDR3, the DNA is TGTGCCAGCAGCTTGGGGACAAACACTGAAGCTTTCTTT. Residues: CASSLGTNTEAFF.

The CDR3 loop is CASSPPGLGLAEQFF. DNA of the CDR3: TGTGCCAGCTCACCACCGGGTCTGGGTTTGGCTGAGCAGTTCTTC. The rearrangement joins TRBV18 to TRBJ2-1; no definite D call. CDR3 size: 15 residues. Trimming removed 0 bases from V and 9 bases from J, with 15 bases in between. Germline CDR1 KGHSH, CDR2 LQKENI.

The chain is built from TRBV5-4 and TRBJ2-2; 8 bases line up with TRBD2. CDR1 and CDR2 from the germline V gene are SGHNT and YYREEE (reference sequence). The CDR3 runs to 16 residues. With V trimmed by 5 bases and J by 2 bases, 8 bases remained unmatched. For the CDR3, the DNA is TGTGCCAGCAGTGGGTCTAGCGGGCCAAACACCGGGGAGCTGTTTTTT. Its protein is CASSGSSGPNTGELFF.

This chain links TRBV4-1 with TRBJ2-3; no definite D call. Germline CDR1 MGHRA, CDR2 YSYEKL. The CDR3 contains 15 residues. V dropped 0 bases and J dropped 2 bases, with 9 bases sitting between them. Here the CDR3 reads CASSQEAAPTDTQYF. The CDR3 region has the DNA TGCGCCAGCAGCCAAGAGGCGGCCCCCACAGATACGCAGTATTTT.

The genes are TRBV2 and TRBJ2-3, with 11 nucleotides matching TRBD2. Per germline, CDR1 SNHLY and CDR2 FYNNEI. The CDR3 length is 16 residues. V was pared by 8 bases and J by 1 base, with 8 bases of the junction left unmatched. The CDR3 spells CASFPPGLAGTDTQYF. The CDR3 DNA sequence: TGTGCCAGCTTTCCACCGGGACTAGCGGGCACAGATACGCAGTATTTT.

V usage is TRBV4-2 and J usage is TRBJ1-4; TRBD1 matches 8 bases. The CDR3 consists of 16 residues. Germline-derived CDR1 and CDR2 are LGHNA and YNFKEQ. V was clipped by 1 base and J by 5 bases; unmatched bases: 6. This chain's CDR3 is CASSQAYNRGNEKLFF. The CDR3, as DNA: TGTGCCAGCAGCCAAGCCTATAACAGGGGGAATGAAAAACTGTTTTTT.

With respect to this clone: Here the CDR3 omits its conserved ending phenylalanine or tryptophan, so a read error is the likely source. The DNA is omitted, as the CDR3 cannot be located on it reliably, and the CDR3 follows TCRdb's listing. The V and J genes are TRBV7-9 and TRBJ1-1. Germline V CDR1 and CDR2: SEHNR, FQNEAQ (reference sequence). Termini included, the CDR3 measures 8 amino acids. This CDR3 reads CASSLDHI.

CDR3 in amino acids: CASSFSSGRTYEQYF. Written as DNA, the CDR3 is TGTGCCAGCAGTTTCTCTAGCGGGAGAACCTACGAGCAGTACTTC. The chain combines TRBV6-6 with TRBJ2-7, with 10 positions matching TRBD2. The ends lost 4 bases at V and 2 bases at J; junction bases unmatched: 5. The CDR3 length is 15 residues. Germline V gene lookup returns CDR1 MNHNY and CDR2 SVGAGI (reference sequence).